A selection of T cell receptor beta chains follows, all from one sample in a study of blood T cell repertoires in COVID-19. The repertoire was sequenced with immunoSEQ multiplex PCR; TCRdb's copy has only in-frame clones and lacks some. The table shows some 74,000 clones, with roughly 83% occurring only once. Sequencing was carried out using peripheral blood. All receptors come from a man older than 75 with acute or convalescent COVID-19. Each CDR3 is given with its conserved first and last residue. Fields, in order: V gene, D gene, J gene, clone size, CDR3 protein, CDR3 DNA. The D gene is left open where the match is weak. Only part of the rows carry a size: once, few, many, or a class if the clone is expanded.

TRBV6-5	TRBD1	TRBJ1-1	.	CASSRDRKNTEAFF	TGTGCCAGCAGTAGGGACAGAAAGAACACTGAAGCTTTCTTT
TRBV7-2	.	TRBJ2-5	.	CASSPPGSQETQYF	TGTGCCAGCAGCCCCCCGGGGTCCCAAGAGACCCAGTACTTC
TRBV20-1	.	TRBJ1-2	.	CSARPQFGYTF	TGCAGTGCTAGACCCCAGTTTGGCTACACCTTC
TRBV5-4	TRBD1	TRBJ1-5	.	CASSLDRGSQPQHF	TGTGCCAGCAGCTTGGACAGGGGGAGTCAGCCCCAGCATTTT
TRBV7-9	.	TRBJ2-7	.	CASSLNAGTHYEQYF	TGTGCCAGCTCCCTCAACGCCGGGACTCACTACGAGCAGTACTTC
TRBV12-3/TRBV12-4	TRBD1	TRBJ1-4	.	CAIRGGEKLFF	TGTGCCATCAGGGGGGGTGAAAAACTGTTTTTT
TRBV7-9	.	TRBJ2-7	.	CASSLGVSYEQYF	TGTGCCAGCAGCTTGGGAGTTTCCTACGAGCAGTACTTC
TRBV9	.	TRBJ1-4	.	CASSGGGGGEKLFF	TGTGCCAGCAGTGGGGGGGGCGGAGGCGAAAAACTGTTTTTT
TRBV13	TRBD1	TRBJ1-2	.	CASSLWTGAENYGYTF	TGTGCCAGCAGCTTGTGGACAGGGGCGGAAAACTATGGCTACACCTTC
TRBV6-1	TRBD2	TRBJ2-1	.	CASSGSSGRAAATEQFF	TGTGCCAGCAGTGGGTCTAGCGGGAGGGCCGCCGCGACTGAGCAGTTCTTC
TRBV9	.	TRBJ2-7	.	CASSVDLGRGYEQYF	TGTGCCAGCAGCGTAGACTTGGGGCGGGGCTACGAGCAGTACTTC
TRBV29-1	.	TRBJ1-1	.	CSVEITGVGNTEAFF	TGCAGCGTTGAAATTACAGGTGTTGGGAACACTGAAGCTTTCTTT
TRBV9	TRBD2	TRBJ2-3	.	CASSGSGGNTDTQYF	TGTGCCAGCTCTGGGAGCGGGGGGAACACAGATACGCAGTATTTT
TRBV7-2	TRBD2	TRBJ2-3	once	CASSSQRGSSTDTQYF	TGTGCCAGCAGCTCTCAGCGGGGATCTAGCACAGATACGCAGTATTTT
TRBV2	.	TRBJ2-4	.	CASRRGAGRNVLDIQYF	TGTGCCAGCAGGCGAGGGGCAGGGAGGAATGTTTTGGACATTCAGTACTTC
TRBV7-3	.	TRBJ1-1	.	CASSSTVNTEAFF	TGTGCCAGCAGCTCGACAGTGAACACTGAAGCTTTCTTT
TRBV5-6	.	TRBJ2-7	.	CASSLDATYHAYEQYF	TGTGCCAGCAGCTTGGACGCCACCTACCACGCCTACGAGCAGTACTTC
TRBV7-3	.	TRBJ2-6	.	CASSAQLLGPGANVLTF	TGTGCCAGCAGCGCGCAACTACTAGGGCCTGGGGCCAACGTCCTGACTTTC
TRBV9	TRBD1	TRBJ1-2	.	CASSLHGQGGYTF	TGTGCCAGCAGCCTACACGGACAGGGGGGCTACACCTTC